A selection of T cell receptor beta chains follows, all from one sample in a study of CD8+CD57+ T cells in acquired aplastic anemia. Each CDR3 protein is one row after TCRdb ran MiXCR on the reads. Among under 200,000 distinct CDR3 sequences listed, over 70% were seen once. The material sequenced was sorted CD4+, CD8+, or CD8+CD57+ T cells (not recorded which) from PBMCs. All receptors come from a human donor with aplastic anemia. The conserved cysteine and the conserved F or W are not part of the CDR3 here.

TRBV20-1 SGGGQDDSYEQY
TRBV2 ASSDRYQETQY
TRBV20-1 SDSGTVSYNEQF
TRBV4-1 ASSQGTRSHGNTIY
TRBV6-4 ASSGGEESREQF
TRBV10-3 ASRQSGSSADTQY
TRBV7-6 ASTPSTGGHTEAF
TRBV3-1 ASSQGTGIGSPLH
TRBV4-2 ASSQDERNEQF
TRBV7-2 ASSLGLSEKLF
TRBV9 ASSQRGGGGELF
TRBV11-2 ASSSSTGSGEQY